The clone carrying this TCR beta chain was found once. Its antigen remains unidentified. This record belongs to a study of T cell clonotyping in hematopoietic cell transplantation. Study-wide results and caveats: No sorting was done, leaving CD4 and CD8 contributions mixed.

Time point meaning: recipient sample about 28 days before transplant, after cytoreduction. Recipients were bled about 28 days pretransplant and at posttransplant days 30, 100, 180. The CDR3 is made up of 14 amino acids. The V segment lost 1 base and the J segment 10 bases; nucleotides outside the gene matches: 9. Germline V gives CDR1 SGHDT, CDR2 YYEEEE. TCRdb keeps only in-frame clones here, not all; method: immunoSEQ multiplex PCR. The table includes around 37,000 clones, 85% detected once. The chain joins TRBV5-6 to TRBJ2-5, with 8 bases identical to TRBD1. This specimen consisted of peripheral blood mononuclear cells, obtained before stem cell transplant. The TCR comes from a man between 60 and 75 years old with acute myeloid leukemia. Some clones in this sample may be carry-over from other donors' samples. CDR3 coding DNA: TGTGCCAGCAGCTTGTTTCAGGGGGCGGAGGGCCAGTACTTC. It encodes CASSLFQGAEGQYF.